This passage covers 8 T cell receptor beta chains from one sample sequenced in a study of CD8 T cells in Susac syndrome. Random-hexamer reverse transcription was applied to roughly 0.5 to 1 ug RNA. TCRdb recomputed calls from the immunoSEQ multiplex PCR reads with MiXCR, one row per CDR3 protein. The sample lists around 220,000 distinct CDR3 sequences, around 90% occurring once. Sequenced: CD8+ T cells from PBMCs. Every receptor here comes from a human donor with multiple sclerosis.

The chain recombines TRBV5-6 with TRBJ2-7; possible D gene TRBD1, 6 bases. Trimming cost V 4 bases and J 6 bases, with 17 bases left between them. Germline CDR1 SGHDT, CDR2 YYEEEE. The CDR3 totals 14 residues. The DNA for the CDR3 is TGTGCCAGCAGCCCGGGACACGGGCTACCCGAGCAGTACTTC. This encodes CASSPGHGLPEQYF. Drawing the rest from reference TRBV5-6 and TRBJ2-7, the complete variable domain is DAGVTQSPTHLIKTRGQQVTLRCSPKSGHDTVSWYQQALGQGPQFIFQYYEEEERQRGNFPDRFSGHQFPNYSSELNVNALLLGDSALYLCASSPGHGLPEQYFGPGTRLTVT.

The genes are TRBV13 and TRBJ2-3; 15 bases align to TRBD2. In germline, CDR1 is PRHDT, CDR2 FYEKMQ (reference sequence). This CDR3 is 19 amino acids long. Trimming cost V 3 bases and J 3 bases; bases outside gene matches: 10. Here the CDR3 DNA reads TGTGCCAGCAGCTTCCGCCGGACTAGCGGGGGGGCTTGGACAGATACGCAGTATTTT. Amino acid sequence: CASSFRRTSGGAWTDTQYF.

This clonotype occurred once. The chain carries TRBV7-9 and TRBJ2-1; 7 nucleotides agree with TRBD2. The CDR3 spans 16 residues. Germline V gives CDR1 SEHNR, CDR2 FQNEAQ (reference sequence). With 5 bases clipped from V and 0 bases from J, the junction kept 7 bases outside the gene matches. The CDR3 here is CASSPRAGSSYNEQFF. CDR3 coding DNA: TGTGCCAGCAGCCCCCGAGCGGGGAGCTCCTACAATGAGCAGTTCTTC.

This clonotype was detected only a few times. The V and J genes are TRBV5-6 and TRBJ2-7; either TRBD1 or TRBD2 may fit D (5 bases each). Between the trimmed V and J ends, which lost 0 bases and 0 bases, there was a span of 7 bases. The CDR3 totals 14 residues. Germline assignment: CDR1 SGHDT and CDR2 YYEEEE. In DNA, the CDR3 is TGTGCCAGCAGCTTGGGGGGGAGCTCCTACGAGCAGTACTTC. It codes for CASSLGGSSYEQYF.

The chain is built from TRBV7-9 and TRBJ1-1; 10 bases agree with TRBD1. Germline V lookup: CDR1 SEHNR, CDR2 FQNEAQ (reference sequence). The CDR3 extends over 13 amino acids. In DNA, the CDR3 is TGTGTCGGCAGCTTAGGGACAGGGGTTGAAGCTTTCTTT. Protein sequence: CVGSLGTGVEAFF.

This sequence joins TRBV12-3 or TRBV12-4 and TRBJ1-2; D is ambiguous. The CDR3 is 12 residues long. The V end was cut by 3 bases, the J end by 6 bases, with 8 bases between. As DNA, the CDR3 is TGTGCCAGCAGTTTCAGTCACGATGGCTACACCTTC. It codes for CASSFSHDGYTF.

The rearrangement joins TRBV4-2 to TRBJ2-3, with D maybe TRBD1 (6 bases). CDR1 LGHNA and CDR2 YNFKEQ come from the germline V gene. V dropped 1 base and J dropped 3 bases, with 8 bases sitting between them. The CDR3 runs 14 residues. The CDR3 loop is CASSQAGQTDTQYF. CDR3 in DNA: TGTGCCAGCAGCCAAGCTGGACAGACAGATACGCAGTATTTT.

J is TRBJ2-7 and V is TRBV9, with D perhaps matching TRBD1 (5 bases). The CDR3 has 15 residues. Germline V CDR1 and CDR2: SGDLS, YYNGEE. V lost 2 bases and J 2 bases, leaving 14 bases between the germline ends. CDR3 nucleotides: TGTGCCAGCAGCGTTGGGGCAGAACAAGCCTACGAGCAGTACTTC. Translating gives CASSVGAEQAYEQYF.